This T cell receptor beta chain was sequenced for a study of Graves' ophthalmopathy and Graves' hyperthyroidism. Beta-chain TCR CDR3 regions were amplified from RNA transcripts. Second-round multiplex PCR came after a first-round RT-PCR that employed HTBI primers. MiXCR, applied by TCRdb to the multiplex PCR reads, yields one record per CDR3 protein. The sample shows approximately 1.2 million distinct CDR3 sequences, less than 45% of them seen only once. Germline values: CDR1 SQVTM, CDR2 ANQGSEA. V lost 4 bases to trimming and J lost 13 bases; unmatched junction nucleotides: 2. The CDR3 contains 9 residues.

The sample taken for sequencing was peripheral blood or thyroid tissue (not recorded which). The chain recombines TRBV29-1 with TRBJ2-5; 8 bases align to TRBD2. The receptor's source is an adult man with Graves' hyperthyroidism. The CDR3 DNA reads TGCAGCGTTGGGACTAGCCTGTACTTC. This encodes CSVGTSLYF.